The entry below gives a single T cell receptor beta chain sequence along with its context. The target antigen is unknown. Starting material for each TCR library was around 3.5 ug of total RNA. Each sample had eight separate cDNA synthesis reactions. TCRdb processed the 5' RACE reads again and assigns one entry to each CDR3 protein, with no DNA. The listing records approximately 390,000 distinct CDR3 sequences. This sample is drawn from a study of monozygotic twins with inflammatory bowel disease. General observations from the study: Relative to healthy twins, IBD patients had fewer clonotypes in common with others, a gap that was especially apparent with disease activity. Results did not support any single strong IBD-associated signal or clonotype.

The germline V gene encodes CDR1 LGHNA and CDR2 YNFKEQ. CDR3 length: 15 residues. The chain joins TRBV4-2 to TRBJ1-1. The TCR originated in a human donor with ulcerative colitis or Crohn's disease, or a healthy co-twin of an affected twin (not recorded which). Material for sequencing was blood. Here the CDR3 reads CASSQGNSVNTEAFF.